This T cell receptor beta chain was sequenced in a study of T cells in Graves' hyperthyroidism and ophthalmopathy. Findings and limits, study-wide: Clonotypes that were expanded in thyroid above 0.001 mostly appeared in blood too. The model forecast ophthalmopathy, anticipating it by a median around 6.4 months before onset.

The V end lost 7 bases, the J end lost 7 bases, and 20 bases lay between the germline ends. This CDR3 comprises 14 residues. Per germline, CDR1 SNHLY and CDR2 FYNNEI. Regions amplified from RNA transcripts were the TCR beta CDR3 regions. TCR CDR3 underwent first-round RT-PCR with the HTBI primer set. Via MiXCR, TCRdb re-called the multiplex PCR reads, giving one row per CDR3 protein. The sample holds roughly 510,000 distinct CDR3 sequences, more than 20% seen once. Any patient presenting with uncontrolled infection, other autoimmune disease, pregnancy or lactation was left out. Orbital computed tomography and thyroid ultrasound, together with serum TRAb and thyroxine and clinical symptoms, were used for diagnoses. This clonotype was detected ten times or more. Its target is unknown.

The V call is TRBV2, the J call TRBJ2-7; tentatively, D is TRBD1 or TRBD2 (5 bases each). The TCR sequence derives from a man between 18 and 29 years old with Graves' hyperthyroidism. The specimen sequenced was blood. In nucleotides, the CDR3 is TGTGCCAGCACCCCATCGGGACCCTACACGGAGCAGTACTTC. The encoded protein is CASTPSGPYTEQYF.